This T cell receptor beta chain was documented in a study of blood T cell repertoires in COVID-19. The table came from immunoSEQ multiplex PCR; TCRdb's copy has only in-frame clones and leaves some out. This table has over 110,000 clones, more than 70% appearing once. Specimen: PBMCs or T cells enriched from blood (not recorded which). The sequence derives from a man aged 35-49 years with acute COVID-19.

For the CDR3, the DNA is TGTGCCACCAGCGGTCGACAGGGGCTAAGTGACGAGCAGTACTTC. It translates to CATSGRQGLSDEQYF. The chain combines TRBV15 with TRBJ2-7; TRBD1 aligns across 8 bases. Per the germline V gene, CDR1 is LNHNV and CDR2 is YYDKDF (reference sequence). There are 15 residues in the CDR3. J gave up 5 bases and V 5 bases, and 11 bases lay outside the gene matches.